This passage covers 17 T cell receptor beta chains from one sample sequenced in a study of blood T cell repertoires in COVID-19. Data came from immunoSEQ multiplex PCR; TCRdb stores just in-frame clones and leaves some out. Of tens of thousands of clones listed, roughly 83% are singletons. Sequencing was performed on peripheral blood. All receptors derive from a human donor in a cohort sampled during active COVID-19.

The CDR3 DNA follows: TGTGCCGCCCAGAAGGGAGCTAACTATGGCTACACCTTC. Translated: CAAQKGANYGYTF. J is TRBJ1-2 and V is TRBV6-5; no definite D call. The CDR3 is 13 residues long. V lost 11 bases, J lost 0 bases, and 13 bases lay in between. The germline V gene encodes CDR1 MNHEY and CDR2 SVGAGI.

The chain joins TRBV19 to TRBJ2-5; no reliable D call. V lost 1 base and J lost 1, with 4 bases in between. The CDR3 loop spans 13 amino acids. Germline V gene data show CDR1 as LNHDA and CDR2 as SQIVND (reference sequence). CDR3 sequence (DNA): TGTGCCAGTAGTATAGCGGGCCAAGAGACCCAGTACTTC. Encoded protein: CASSIAGQETQYF.

The chain uses TRBV6-5 and TRBJ1-1; 8 bases line up with TRBD1. The CDR3 length is 14 residues. The V and J ends lost 6 bases and 1 base, in that order; junction bases with no gene match: 4. CDR1 is MNHEY, CDR2 SVGAGI, per germline. CDR3 DNA: TGTGCCAGCAGCTCCGGGACAGGGAACACTGAAGCTTTCTTT. The encoded protein is CASSSGTGNTEAFF.

Here the CDR3 DNA reads TGCAGTGCTAGTCTATTTAGCGGGGGTAACGGTGAGCAGTTCTTC. It translates to CSASLFSGGNGEQFF. The chain combines TRBV20-1 with TRBJ2-1; 9 nucleotides line up with TRBD2. The V segment lost 3 bases and the J segment 9 bases; nucleotides outside the gene matches: 12. This CDR3 contains 15 residues. Germline-derived CDR1 and CDR2 are DFQATT and SNEGSKA (reference sequence).

The rearrangement joins TRBV6-2 or TRBV6-3 to TRBJ2-7; 7 bases map to TRBD1. CDR3 length: 15 amino acids. The junction had 8 bases not matched to a gene; V was cut back by 6 bases and J by 0 bases. The V gene's germline CDR1 is MNHEY and CDR2 SVGEGT. CDR3 residues: CASSRGQVTSYEQYF. For the CDR3, the DNA is TGTGCCAGCAGCCGCGGACAGGTTACCTCCTACGAGCAGTACTTC.

CDR3 DNA sequence: TGCGCCAGCAGCCAAGATAGGCTAGCGGGGGGGTACGAGCAGTACTTC. Encoded protein: CASSQDRLAGGYEQYF. The chain uses TRBV4-3 and TRBJ2-7; the match to TRBD2 covers 12 bases. The CDR3 is 16 residues long. Per the germline V gene, CDR1 is LGHNA and CDR2 is YSLEER. The junction had 4 bases not matched to a gene; V was cut back by 0 bases and J by 4 bases.

The rearrangement uses TRBV24-1 and TRBJ1-3; unclear D gene. Trimming took off 4 bases at V and 4 bases at J, with 22 bases between the two ends. The CDR3 is 18 amino acids. Germline V CDR1 and CDR2: KGHDR, SFDVKD. Here the CDR3 DNA reads TGTGCCACCAGTGACCCTTCGAGTGACCCAGACGGGGGAAACACCATATATTTT. This codes for CATSDPSSDPDGGNTIYF.

The chain carries TRBV3-1 (or the pseudogene TRBV3-2) and TRBJ2-1; 8 positions match TRBD2. The CDR3 is 15 residues long. Germline V gene lookup returns CDR1 LGHDT and CDR2 YNNKEL (reference sequence). J was trimmed by 9 bases and V by 3 bases; bases with no gene match: 10. CDR3 sequence (DNA): TGTGCCAGCAGCCACAGTGAGCCGCTAGCGGGTGAGCAGTTCTTC. It translates to CASSHSEPLAGEQFF.

This chain links TRBV4-3 with TRBJ2-1; 14 positions agree with TRBD2. Per germline, CDR1 LGHNA and CDR2 YSLEER. The CDR3 extends over 17 amino acids. J lost 7 bases, V lost 0 bases, and 5 bases had no gene match. CDR3 coding DNA: TGCGCCAGCAGCCAAGACAGACTAGCGGGGGGGCGGAATGAGCAGTTCTTC. Translation gives CASSQDRLAGGRNEQFF.

The V gene is TRBV2, the J gene TRBJ1-5; D possibly corresponds to TRBD1 (5 bases). The CDR3 length is 13 residues. The germline gives CDR1 SNHLY, CDR2 FYNNEI. The germline V and J ends were trimmed by 6 bases and 7 bases, with 13 bases remaining between them. This chain's CDR3 is CASRGGRGQPQHF. The CDR3 DNA is TGTGCCAGCAGGGGAGGGCGGGGGCAGCCCCAGCATTTT.

This chain uses TRBV30 with TRBJ1-2; 8 positions agree with TRBD1. Trimming took 1 base from V and 5 from J; bases not matched to a gene: 9. Germline V lookup: CDR1 GTSNPN, CDR2 SVGIG (reference sequence). The length of the CDR3 is 15 residues. The CDR3 DNA reads TGTGCCTGGAGTGCCCTTGGACAGGGCGGATATGGCTACACCTTC. Encoded protein: CAWSALGQGGYGYTF.

In this sample, this clone turned up once. CDR3 amino acids: CAWTPGGTYEQYF. For the CDR3, the DNA is TGTGCCTGGACCCCGGGGGGAACCTACGAGCAGTACTTC. V and J are TRBV30 and TRBJ2-7; 7 nucleotides align to TRBD2. The CDR3 is 13 residues long. J lost 2 bases, V lost 4 bases, and 5 bases had no gene match. CDR1 is GTSNPN, CDR2 SVGIG, per germline (reference sequence).

This clone was seen more than once but under ten times. The CDR3 loop is CASTKGQGNQPQHF. In DNA form, the CDR3 reads TGTGCCAGCACCAAAGGGCAGGGGAATCAGCCCCAGCATTTT. V and J are TRBV2 and TRBJ1-5, with a weak D call TRBD1 (6 bases). Trimming took 7 bases from V and 4 from J, leaving 14 bases between them. Germline CDR1 SNHLY, CDR2 FYNNEI. The CDR3 extends over 14 amino acids.

J is TRBJ1-1 and V is TRBV5-1, with 7 bases identical to TRBD1. There are 13 residues in the CDR3. The junction had 8 bases not matched to a gene; V was cut back by 8 bases and J by 4 bases. Per the germline V gene, CDR1 is SGHRS and CDR2 is YFSETQ. This CDR3 reads CASAEGAGTEAFF. As DNA, the CDR3 is TGCGCCAGTGCAGAGGGGGCGGGCACTGAAGCTTTCTTT.

The rearrangement links TRBV6-6 to TRBJ1-6, with 7 bases fitting TRBD1. V lost 0 bases to trimming and J lost 5 bases; unmatched junction nucleotides: 1. Germline CDR1 reads MNHNY; CDR2 reads SVGAGI (reference sequence). The CDR3 extends over 15 amino acids. The CDR3 nucleotides are TGTGCCAGCAGTTACTCAGGGGGCGATAATTCACCCCTCCACTTT. Translating gives CASSYSGGDNSPLHF.

The chain couples TRBV5-4 to TRBJ2-7; 10 bases map to TRBD1. V shed 4 bases, J shed 4 bases, and the junction held 8 bases outside the gene matches. This CDR3 region has 15 residues. The germline V gene encodes CDR1 SGHNT and CDR2 YYREEE (reference sequence). The CDR3 loop reads CASSAPGQGKYEQYF. The DNA of the CDR3 is TGTGCCAGCAGCGCACCGGGACAGGGGAAGTACGAGCAGTACTTC. The full variable domain, rest sourced from reference TRBV5-4 and TRBJ2-7, is ETGVTQSPTHLIKTRGQQVTLRCSSQSGHNTVSWYQQALGQGPQFIFQYYREEENGRGNFPPRFSGLQFPNYSSELNVNALELDDSALYLCASSAPGQGKYEQYFGPGTRLTVT.

This chain joins TRBV7-2 and TRBJ2-2; 8 bases map to TRBD2. The V and J ends lost 6 bases and 6 bases, in that order; junction bases with no gene match: 3. Germline V gene sequence: CDR1 SGHTA, CDR2 FQGNSA. The CDR3 covers 13 residues. The CDR3 sequence is CASRSGGAGELFF. The CDR3 nucleotides read TGTGCCAGCAGATCGGGGGGGGCCGGGGAGCTGTTTTTT.